The 30 T cell receptor beta chains below come from one sample, sequenced in a study of persistence of HIV-infected CD4 T cells. This was the immunoSEQ version 4 assay in survey mode. The repertoire was sequenced with immunoSEQ multiplex PCR; TCRdb's copy has only in-frame clones and lacks some. This sample carries roughly 45,000 clones, around 90% of them seen once, and the ten largest clones take approximately 1%. This nonspecific control used anti-CD3/anti-CD28 bead stimulation of CD4+ T cells. Sorting of responding CD4+ T cells relied on upregulated CD40 ligand together with CD69. These receptors lack a known antigen. The starting material was CD4+ T cells sorted from PBMCs after approximately 20-hour stimulation, obtained from a patient who received antiretroviral therapy. Source of these receptors: an adult man with HIV who was CMV-seropositive.

The V gene is TRBV18, the J gene TRBJ2-6, with 8 bases aligning to TRBD1. The CDR3 is 19 residues long. Germline trimming cut 3 bases from V and 0 bases from J; bases unmatched to any gene: 10. Germline V lookup: CDR1 KGHSH, CDR2 LQKENI. For the CDR3, the DNA is TGTGCCAGCTCACCCCTATCGACAGGGGACCTCTCTGGGGCCAACGTCCTGACTTTC. Its translation is CASSPLSTGDLSGANVLTF.

The chain joins TRBV15 to TRBJ2-7; tentative D call: TRBD2 (5 bases). V was trimmed by 0 bases and J by 5 bases, leaving 14 bases between them. The CDR3 runs to 15 residues. The V gene's germline CDR1 is LNHNV and CDR2 YYDKDF (reference sequence). The CDR3 sequence is CATSRDYGVLDEQYF. The CDR3 DNA is TGTGCCACCAGCAGAGATTACGGGGTTCTCGACGAGCAGTACTTC.

The rearrangement joins TRBV9 to TRBJ1-1; D not certain. The CDR3 is 14 residues long. Trimming left V 5 bases short and J 0 bases short, with 11 bases between. Germline-derived CDR1 and CDR2 are SGDLS and YYNGEE. The CDR3 nucleotides read TGTGCCAGCAGTGAATTGATGGTGAACACTGAAGCTTTCTTT. It codes for CASSELMVNTEAFF.

The chain recombines TRBV12-3 or TRBV12-4 with TRBJ1-5; no reliable D call. Trimming stripped 7 bases from V and 7 bases from J, with 14 bases between. The CDR3 sequence is 13 residues long. In DNA, the CDR3 is TGTGCCAGCAACCCTTCCGCGAACCAGCCCCAGCATTTT. It translates to CASNPSANQPQHF.

This chain joins TRBV30 and TRBJ1-4; 9 positions match TRBD1. After removal of 2 bases from V and 5 bases from J, the junction contained 6 bases not matched to a gene. The CDR3 is 15 residues long. Looked up from germline, CDR1 is GTSNPN and CDR2 is SVGIG (reference sequence). The CDR3 DNA sequence: TGTGCCTGGAGTCCCGGACAGGGGCAAAATGAAAAACTGTTTTTT. This sequence encodes CAWSPGQGQNEKLFF.

CDR3 amino acids: CASRRDFSSGANVLTF. The CDR3 DNA reads TGTGCCAGCAGGAGGGACTTCAGCTCTGGGGCCAACGTCCTGACTTTC. This chain connects TRBV28 to TRBJ2-6; perhaps TRBD2 as D (6 bases). This CDR3 spans 16 amino acids. The germline V gene encodes CDR1 MDHEN and CDR2 SYDVKM. V was shortened by 6 bases and J by 0 bases, with 12 bases between the two germline ends.

The chain recombines TRBV18 with TRBJ1-1, with TRBD1 matching over 10 bases. V dropped 5 bases and J dropped 0; count of bases not matched to a gene: 6. Germline lookup yields CDR1 KGHSH and CDR2 LQKENI. The CDR3 covers 16 residues. The CDR3 region has the DNA TGTGCCAGCTCAGCCGGGACAGGGGTCCTGAACACTGAAGCTTTCTTT. Residues: CASSAGTGVLNTEAFF.

Written as DNA, the CDR3 is TGTGCCAGCAGCTTTCCCTACAATGAGCAGTTCTTC. This translates into CASSFPYNEQFF. This rearrangement joins TRBV5-4 to TRBJ2-1; D not certain. The germline V gene encodes CDR1 SGHNT and CDR2 YYREEE (reference sequence). Trimming took off 2 bases at V and 2 bases at J, with 2 bases between the two ends. The CDR3 totals 12 residues.

This chain connects TRBV2 to TRBJ1-1; D ambiguous. CDR3 length: 11 amino acids. The V gene's germline CDR1 is SNHLY and CDR2 FYNNEI. The V and J ends lost 3 bases and 7 bases respectively, with 6 bases between them. CDR3 residues: CASSEYNEAFF. CDR3 sequence (DNA): TGTGCCAGCAGTGAGTATAATGAAGCTTTCTTT.

J is TRBJ2-7 and V is TRBV6-5; TRBD1 agrees at 9 bases. CDR3 length: 15 residues. V dropped 5 bases and J dropped 2; count of bases not matched to a gene: 7. The germline CDR1 and CDR2 sequences are MNHEY and SVGAGI. CDR3 amino acids: CASSTNRGLAYEQYF. The DNA for the CDR3 is TGTGCCAGCAGTACAAACAGGGGGCTGGCCTACGAGCAGTACTTC.

This clone was detected once. V is TRBV5-1 and J is TRBJ1-6; no reliable D call. Germline V lookup: CDR1 SGHRS, CDR2 YFSETQ. Trimming took off 4 bases at V and 9 bases at J, with 14 bases between the two ends. CDR3 length equals 14 residues. The CDR3 coding sequence is TGCGCCAGCAGCCTGGTAGAAGAGGGTTCACCCCTCCACTTT. This encodes CASSLVEEGSPLHF.

V and J are TRBV12-3 or TRBV12-4 and TRBJ1-5; a weak D match, TRBD1 (6 bases). CDR3 length: 12 residues. Trimming shortened V by 4 bases and J by 8 bases, and 9 bases separated the two germline ends. CDR3 amino acids: CASSSGVEPQHF. CDR3 DNA sequence: TGTGCCAGCAGTTCAGGGGTTGAGCCCCAGCATTTT.

The chain recombines TRBV5-4 with TRBJ1-1, with D tentatively TRBD1 (5 bases). The V and J ends lost 3 bases and 0 bases respectively, with 15 bases between them. The length of the CDR3 is 16 residues. Germline V gives CDR1 SGHNT, CDR2 YYREEE (reference sequence). CDR3 sequence (DNA): TGTGCCAGCAGCTCGGCCGGGGGGTTCGTGAACACTGAAGCTTTCTTT. It is translated as CASSSAGGFVNTEAFF.

The chain links TRBV19 to TRBJ1-1; 7 nucleotides align to TRBD1. The germline gives CDR1 LNHDA, CDR2 SQIVND (reference sequence). The CDR3 contains 15 residues. V lost 4 bases and J lost 4; bases outside the gene matches: 9. The CDR3 DNA is TGTGCCAGTAGTACCCGACAGGGAGGGGGCACTGAAGCTTTCTTT. It translates to CASSTRQGGGTEAFF.

V gene TRBV6-5 combines with J gene TRBJ1-3; a possible D gene is TRBD1 (5 bases). V was clipped by 2 bases and J by 2 bases, with 10 bases between them. This CDR3 comprises 15 residues. CDR1 and CDR2 (germline): MNHEY, SVGAGI. The CDR3 loop reads CASSYRRGPGNTIYF. DNA for the CDR3: TGTGCCAGCAGTTACCGCCGGGGACCTGGAAACACCATATATTTT.

V usage is TRBV12-2 and J usage is TRBJ1-4; TRBD1 was called by the table and not checked on the DNA. TRBV12-2 is a known pseudogene. This CDR3 is built from 15 residues. CDR3 coding DNA: TGTGCAAGTCGCTTAGGGGCTCGATGTGGTGAAAAACTGTTTTTT. This codes for CASRLGARCGEKLFF.

The chain recombines TRBV27 with TRBJ1-5; TRBD1 matches at 10 bases. This CDR3 contains 16 residues. CDR1 is MNHEY, CDR2 SMNVEV, per germline (reference sequence). The V segment lost 2 bases and the J segment 6 bases; nucleotides outside the gene matches: 7. For the CDR3, the DNA is TGTGCCAGCAGTTTACCGGGACAGGGGTGGGGTCAGCCCCAGCATTTT. It yields the protein CASSLPGQGWGQPQHF.

The CDR3 coding sequence is TGTGCCAGCGCTCGACAGCTCAATTCACCCCTCCACTTT. This sequence encodes CASARQLNSPLHF. V gene TRBV6-5 combines with J gene TRBJ1-6, with D perhaps TRBD1 (5 bases). Germline CDR1 MNHEY, CDR2 SVGAGI. CDR3 length: 13 amino acids. Trimming took 8 bases from V and 7 from J, leaving 12 bases between them.

V is TRBV27 and J is TRBJ1-5, with TRBD1 identical over 8 bases. Germline trimming cut 5 bases from V and 4 bases from J; bases unmatched to any gene: 10. Germline V gene data show CDR1 as MNHEY and CDR2 as SMNVEV (reference sequence). This CDR3 comprises 16 residues. The CDR3 sequence is CASSRSGGQRNQPQHF. CDR3 sequence (DNA): TGTGCCAGCAGTCGCTCAGGGGGCCAACGGAATCAGCCCCAGCATTTT.

The chain recombines TRBV6-5 with TRBJ1-2; D unresolved. Deletions cut 6 bases from V and 7 bases from J, with 21 bases between. This CDR3 has 15 amino acids. The germline gives CDR1 MNHEY, CDR2 SVGAGI. CDR3 coding DNA: TGTGCCAGCAGAACGGACGGCCGAACTTCGGGTGGCTACACCTTC. This codes for CASRTDGRTSGGYTF.

The chain carries TRBV7-8 and TRBJ2-3; D is perhaps TRBD2 (5 bases). V was clipped by 4 bases and J by 1 base, with 21 bases between them. The CDR3 sequence is 18 residues long. Germline assignment: CDR1 SGHVS and CDR2 FQNEAQ. The CDR3 nucleotides read TGTGCCAGCAGCTCAATTCCTTCTATAGCGTTCCGCACAGATACGCAGTATTTT. This gives the protein CASSSIPSIAFRTDTQYF.

This chain connects TRBV27 to TRBJ1-1; the D is unclear. Germline assignment: CDR1 MNHEY and CDR2 SMNVEV (reference sequence). Trimming took 8 bases from V and 1 from J, leaving 5 bases between them. This CDR3 spans 11 amino acids. The CDR3 DNA reads as TGTGCCAGCCAAAGGAACACTGAAGCTTTCTTT. Protein product: CASQRNTEAFF.

This chain links TRBV6-1 with TRBJ1-6; tentatively, D is TRBD1 (5 bases). The CDR3 extends over 16 amino acids. CDR1 and CDR2 (germline): MNHNS, SASEGT. V lost 0 bases to trimming and J lost 7 bases, with 13 bases between them. CDR3 sequence (DNA): TGTGCCAGCAGTGAAGCGAATTTGGGGGGAAATTCACCCCTCCACTTT. Translated: CASSEANLGGNSPLHF.

This clone was seen more than once but under ten times. The chain is built from TRBV6-5 and TRBJ2-7; unclear D gene. This CDR3 is 14 amino acids long. Germline values: CDR1 MNHEY, CDR2 SVGAGI. V was trimmed by 5 bases and J by 2 bases, leaving 13 bases between them. CDR3 protein: CASSPGFGTYEQYF. DNA of the CDR3: TGTGCCAGCAGTCCCGGGTTTGGGACCTACGAGCAGTACTTC.

The chain uses TRBV19 and TRBJ2-2, with D perhaps TRBD1 or TRBD2 (8 bases each). CDR3 length: 16 amino acids. Trimming shortened V by 7 bases and J by 7 bases, and 22 bases separated the two germline ends. Per germline, CDR1 LNHDA and CDR2 SQIVND (reference sequence). The CDR3 protein is CASTPGGQGAIGELFF. CDR3 nucleotide sequence: TGTGCCAGTACCCCGGGGGGGCAGGGGGCGATCGGGGAGCTGTTTTTT.

This clone has just one count. The chain links TRBV7-6 to TRBJ2-7; D unresolved. The V and J ends lost 3 bases and 2 bases respectively, with 8 bases between them. The CDR3 spans 13 residues. Germline V gene sequence: CDR1 SGHVS, CDR2 FNYEAQ. CDR3 sequence reads: CASSFSGPYEQYF. The CDR3 region has the DNA TGTGCCAGCAGCTTTTCCGGACCCTACGAGCAGTACTTC.

The chain employs TRBV6-1 and TRBJ2-3, with 9 bases fitting TRBD1. The V gene end was trimmed by 2 bases and the J gene end by 5 bases; junction bases not matched to a gene: 5. This CDR3 comprises 15 residues. The V gene's germline CDR1 is MNHNS and CDR2 SASEGT. As DNA, the CDR3 is TGTGCCAGCAGTGAACCTGGGACAGGGAGAGATACGCAGTATTTT. It codes for CASSEPGTGRDTQYF.

The chain uses TRBV5-1 and TRBJ1-4; TRBD1 is a possible D gene (6 bases). CDR1 is SGHRS, CDR2 YFSETQ, per germline. This CDR3 has 15 amino acids. Trimming removed 5 bases at V and 0 bases at J, with 11 bases between. The chain's CDR3 is CASRPTGTTNEKLFF. The DNA for the CDR3 is TGCGCCAGCAGGCCCACAGGGACAACTAATGAAAAACTGTTTTTT.

This chain uses TRBV18 with TRBJ2-3; unclear D gene. The CDR3 is 11 amino acids. V lost 5 bases, J lost 4 bases, and 4 bases lay in between. The germline V gene has CDR1 KGHSH and CDR2 LQKENI. CDR3 bases: TGTGCCAGCTCAAGGGCAGATACGCAGTATTTT. Its protein product is CASSRADTQYF.

The chain couples TRBV6-5 to TRBJ1-5; unclear D gene. Per germline, CDR1 MNHEY and CDR2 SVGAGI. The ends were cut back, 2 bases at V and 3 bases at J, with 14 bases in the middle. This CDR3 has 16 residues. The CDR3 DNA reads as TGTGCCAGCAGTTACAAAGAGACACTTTCCAATCAGCCCCAGCATTTT. Residues: CASSYKETLSNQPQHF.